The next 21 T cell receptor beta chains were all read from a single sample in a study of spatial heterogeneity in lung cancer. TCRdb reanalysed the 5' RACE reads using MiXCR and keeps one entry per CDR3 protein. The sample consists of approximately 11,000 distinct CDR3 sequences, roughly 4% of them appearing once. Time point noted: sample taken at primary tumor resection. Frozen PBMC, nontumor lung or tumor provided whole RNA, which was sequenced unsorted. The material was PBMCs, obtained at surgery. All receptors derive from a female donor with early-stage non-small cell lung cancer.

This clonotype showed up many times. Since the library was made to target alpha chains, this beta chain is a stray read and its abundance is not meaningful. This chain joins TRBV7-2 and TRBJ1-1; possible D gene TRBD1, 6 bases. The CDR3 runs to 12 residues. With 5 bases removed from V and 8 bases from J, the gap between germline ends came to 12 bases. CDR1 and CDR2 (germline): SGHTA, FQGNSA. The CDR3 region is CASSPRDMEAFF. The DNA for the CDR3 is TGTGCCAGCAGCCCCCGGGACATGGAAGCTTTCTTT.

This clonotype was recorded many times. In a library made to pick up alpha chains, this beta chain is a stray read with a size that means little. The chain combines TRBV6-2 or TRBV6-3 with TRBJ2-7, with D perhaps matching TRBD1 (5 bases). This CDR3 is built from 14 residues. Germline CDR1 and CDR2: MNHEY and SVGEGT. V lost 2 bases to trimming and J lost 3 bases, with 11 bases between them. CDR3 in amino acids: CASSYQGDFYEQYF. The CDR3 nucleotides read TGTGCCAGCAGTTACCAGGGCGATTTCTACGAGCAGTACTTC.

This clonotype came up many times. This beta chain is a stray read from a library made for alpha chains; its abundance is not meaningful. The CDR3, as DNA: TGCAGTGCTAGAGATGACAACTATGGCTACACCTTC. It specifies CSARDDNYGYTF. The rearrangement links TRBV20-1 to TRBJ1-2, with no clear D. V was cut by 0 bases and J by 2 bases, with 4 bases left in between. Per germline, CDR1 DFQATT and CDR2 SNEGSKA (reference sequence). The CDR3 runs 12 residues.

This clonotype occurred many times. This beta chain came through as a stray read in a library set up for alpha chains, and its size says little. The rearrangement joins TRBV25-1 to TRBJ2-4, with D tentatively TRBD1 (5 bases). This CDR3 comprises 15 residues. The germline V gene encodes CDR1 MGHDK and CDR2 SYGVNS. V lost 3 bases and J 7 bases, leaving 16 bases between the germline ends. The CDR3 sequence is CASSDHRAGLNIQYF. The DNA for the CDR3 is TGTGCCAGCAGTGATCACCGCGCAGGGCTGAACATTCAGTACTTC.

In its sample, this clonotype was seen many times. This beta chain lies outside the target of a library built for alpha chains; its clone size means little. The rearrangement uses TRBV4-2 and TRBJ2-7, with D possibly matching TRBD1 (6 bases). V was clipped by 3 bases and J by 7 bases, with 22 bases between them. Germline V gene data show CDR1 as LGHNA and CDR2 as YNFKEQ. This CDR3 is built from 16 residues. CDR3 amino acids: CASSQTPGHSTREQYF. CDR3 sequence (DNA): TGTGCCAGCAGCCAGACTCCGGGACATTCCACGAGAGAGCAGTACTTC.

This clonotype came up many times. Being off target in a library aimed at alpha chains, this beta chain has a size of little meaning. The chain combines TRBV7-9 with TRBJ2-4; D uncertain. Germline CDR1 reads SEHNR; CDR2 reads FQNEAQ (reference sequence). V gave up 4 bases and J gave up 7 bases, with 11 bases separating them. The CDR3 is made up of 13 amino acids. The CDR3 protein is CASSSIPSNIQYF. The CDR3 region has the DNA TGTGCCAGCAGCTCGATTCCTTCGAACATTCAGTACTTC.

This clonotype has a count of ten or more. This beta chain is a stray sequence in a library constructed for alpha chains; its clone size is not meaningful. V gene TRBV20-1 combines with J gene TRBJ2-7; D might be TRBD1 (6 bases). V was trimmed by 3 bases and J by 2 bases, leaving 11 bases between them. Germline CDR1 is DFQATT and CDR2 is SNEGSKA (reference sequence). The CDR3 has 13 amino acids. The CDR3 bases are TGCAGTGCTAGGACTCGGGACACCTACGAGCAGTACTTC. Translated, it gives CSARTRDTYEQYF.

This clonotype was counted many times. The size of this beta chain means little, since it is a stray read in a library made for alpha chains. This chain connects TRBV5-1 to TRBJ2-3; 7 bases map to TRBD1. Trimming at V came to 4 bases and at J to 1 base, leaving 3 bases not matched to a gene. CDR3 size: 14 residues. The germline V gene has CDR1 SGHRS and CDR2 YFSETQ. The CDR3 here is CASSTGQGTDTQYF. The DNA of the CDR3 is TGCGCCAGCAGCACTGGACAGGGCACAGATACGCAGTATTTT.

This clonotype was seen a handful of times. Because the library targeted alpha chains, this beta chain is an off-target read whose size means little. This chain uses TRBV28 with TRBJ2-2, with a possible D match to TRBD2 (6 bases). The CDR3 is 18 amino acids. The ends were cut back, 5 bases at V and 3 bases at J, with 22 bases in the middle. Germline V gene sequence: CDR1 MDHEN, CDR2 SYDVKM. Written as DNA, the CDR3 is TGTGCCAGCAGTCCATTTCTTCTGACTAGACGTTACACCGGGGAGCTGTTTTTT. This gives the protein CASSPFLLTRRYTGELFF.

In its sample, this clonotype was seen many times. This beta chain is an off-target read within a library intended for alpha chains, so its frequency means little. The rearrangement uses TRBV20-1 and TRBJ2-7; 10 nucleotides align to TRBD2. There are 15 residues in the CDR3. Losses at the gene ends were 2 bases for V and 4 bases for J; bases not matched to a gene: 8. Germline lookup yields CDR1 DFQATT and CDR2 SNEGSKA (reference sequence). The CDR3 sequence is CSARQTSGNPYEQYF. CDR3 bases: TGCAGTGCTAGACAAACTAGCGGGAACCCGTACGAGCAGTACTTC.

This clonotype was observed at least ten times. The size of this beta chain means little, since it is a stray read in a library made for alpha chains. DNA for the CDR3: TGTGCCAGCAGCCAACCGGGGCAGGGGGCAGATACGCAGTATTTT. This gives the protein CASSQPGQGADTQYF. The chain joins TRBV7-8 to TRBJ2-3, with TRBD1 identical over 7 bases. The V segment lost 5 bases and the J segment 4 bases; nucleotides outside the gene matches: 9. The germline CDR1 and CDR2 sequences are SGHVS and FQNEAQ. This CDR3 region has 15 residues.

This clonotype was observed at least ten times. This beta chain turned up in a library designed for alpha chains; as an off-target read, its abundance says little. The rearrangement joins TRBV7-2 to TRBJ2-7, with 10 bases matching TRBD2. This CDR3 region has 14 residues. Unmatched junction bases numbered 6, after V lost 5 bases and J lost 5 bases. Germline assignment: CDR1 SGHTA and CDR2 FQGNSA. CDR3 loop: CASSPGLAENEQYF. As DNA, the CDR3 is TGTGCCAGCAGCCCTGGACTAGCGGAGAACGAGCAGTACTTC.

This clonotype was detected a few times. As an off-target read in a library built for alpha chains, this beta chain has a frequency of little significance. This sequence joins TRBV6-5 and TRBJ2-5; D not certain. Trimming took off 2 bases at V and 0 bases at J, with 4 bases between the two ends. The germline V gene encodes CDR1 MNHEY and CDR2 SVGAGI. The CDR3 has 13 residues. The CDR3 sequence: CASSYQYQETQYF. The DNA of the CDR3 is TGTGCCAGCAGTTACCAGTACCAAGAGACCCAGTACTTC.

This clonotype was seen ten or more times. This beta chain is a stray sequence in a library constructed for alpha chains; its clone size is not meaningful. This sequence joins TRBV7-2 and TRBJ2-7; D might be TRBD2 (6 bases). The CDR3 sequence is 11 residues long. V dropped 2 bases and J dropped 10 bases, with 9 bases sitting between them. From germline, CDR1 is SGHTA and CDR2 FQGNSA. The CDR3: CASSLRGAQYF. In DNA, the CDR3 is TGTGCCAGCAGCTTACGCGGGGCCCAGTACTTC.

This clonotype was seen many times. A library made for alpha chains picked up this beta chain off target, so its size means little. The rearrangement links TRBV7-2 to TRBJ2-3, with 8 bases identical to TRBD1. The J segment lost 1 base and the V segment lost 1 base, leaving 10 bases of the junction unmatched. This CDR3 has 18 amino acids. Germline V gene sequence: CDR1 SGHTA, CDR2 FQGNSA. CDR3 region: CASSLGSFPGQGTDTQYF. CDR3 nucleotides: TGTGCCAGCAGCTTAGGCTCCTTCCCGGGACAGGGCACAGATACGCAGTATTTT.

This clonotype was detected many times. In a library made to pick up alpha chains, this beta chain is a stray read with a size that means little. V gene TRBV20-1 combines with J gene TRBJ2-5, with D hard to call. V gave up 5 bases and J gave up 5 bases, with 12 bases separating them. This CDR3 region has 12 residues. The germline V gene has CDR1 DFQATT and CDR2 SNEGSKA (reference sequence). CDR3 sequence: CSARTPSETQYF. CDR3 sequence (DNA): TGCAGTGCTCGAACCCCGTCCGAGACCCAGTACTTC.

This clonotype was detected ten times or more. The size of this beta chain means little, since it is a stray read in a library made for alpha chains. The gene calls are TRBV27 and TRBJ2-3, with D uncertain. Looked up from germline, CDR1 is MNHEY and CDR2 is SMNVEV (reference sequence). CDR3 size: 13 residues. V dropped 3 bases and J dropped 8 bases, with 12 bases sitting between them. CDR3: CASSLSYSVTQYF. CDR3 coding DNA: TGTGCCAGCAGTTTGAGCTACTCAGTTACGCAGTATTTT.

This clonotype was counted many times. Since it is a stray read in a library aimed at alpha chains, this beta chain has a size that is not meaningful. V usage is TRBV28 and J usage is TRBJ1-6; TRBD1 might be the D (5 bases). The V gene's germline CDR1 is MDHEN and CDR2 SYDVKM. Trimming took off 5 bases at V and 4 bases at J, with 9 bases between the two ends. This CDR3 is built from 14 residues. The CDR3, as DNA: TGTGCCAGCAGTCGGGACCTTTATAATTCACCCCTCCACTTT. Translating it yields CASSRDLYNSPLHF.

This clonotype was picked up many times. In a library made to pick up alpha chains, this beta chain is a stray read with a size that means little. The V and J genes are TRBV6-6 and TRBJ2-7; D may be TRBD1 or TRBD2 (6 bases each). Germline V CDR1 and CDR2: MNHNY, SVGAGI (reference sequence). V lost 2 bases to trimming and J lost 5 bases, with 10 bases between them. The CDR3 consists of 13 residues. The CDR3 DNA follows: TGTGCCAGCAGTTACAGGGGGGTCAACGAGCAGTACTTC. This translates into CASSYRGVNEQYF.

This clonotype was seen ten or more times. With the library built for alpha chains, this beta chain is off target and its frequency is not meaningful. The J gene is TRBJ1-2, the V gene TRBV10-3; D gene ambiguous. CDR3 size: 13 residues. Between the trimmed V and J ends, which lost 2 bases and 4 bases, there was a span of 8 bases. The germline V gene encodes CDR1 ENHRY and CDR2 SYGVKD. CDR3 bases: TGTGCCATCAGTGAGCAAGGTCTCTATGGCTACACCTTC. Its protein product is CAISEQGLYGYTF.

This clonotype was recorded many times. This beta chain appears as a stray read in a library generated for alpha chains; its size is not informative. The V gene is TRBV18, the J gene TRBJ2-7, with 7 nucleotides matching TRBD2. This CDR3 is built from 14 residues. Germline V CDR1 and CDR2: KGHSH, LQKENI. Losses at the gene ends were 1 base for V and 3 bases for J; bases not matched to a gene: 3. The DNA for the CDR3 is TGTGCCAGCTCACCACTCACGGGGGGCTACGAGCAGTACTTC. Translated: CASSPLTGGYEQYF.